The present entry profiles one T cell receptor (beta chain) with its context. The antigen is not known. The approximately 120-subject validation cohort, separate from the roughly 700-subject first cohort, included the donors. The method was immunoSEQ multiplex PCR; TCRdb's version includes in-frame clones alone and lacks a portion of them. The sample carries about 280,000 clones, approximately 88% recorded once. V shed 3 bases, J shed 5 bases, and the junction held 7 bases outside the gene matches. In germline, CDR1 is MNHEY, CDR2 SMNVEV (reference sequence). The CDR3 sequence is 15 residues long. The entry originates in a study of cytomegalovirus exposure and HLA in healthy donors. On the study more broadly: The approximately 690 first-cohort repertoires and the roughly 130 validation repertoires shared the same platform, a later analysis reported. Broader study findings: Despite most TCR sequences being rare, some public TCRs occurred in many donors.

The clonotype comes from a woman aged 18-30 years in good health and CMV-seronegative. The sample consisted of PBMCs. The V gene is TRBV27, the J gene TRBJ2-3; 8 nucleotides line up with TRBD2. The CDR3 reads CASSFQRELGDTQYF. DNA of the CDR3: TGTGCCAGCAGTTTCCAGCGGGAGTTGGGAGATACGCAGTATTTT.